This T cell receptor (beta chain) appears in the sequencing data of a study of control samples from healthy donors and cancer patients. Sequenced by immunoSEQ multiplex PCR; TCRdb stores in-frame clones only, minus some. This sample yields 100,000 or so clones, of which approximately 83% are seen a single time; roughly 13% belongs to the top ten. The sequenced sample consisted of blood. This receptor was taken from a woman between 50 and 59 years old in good health.

The CDR3 loop reads CASSPGRTYEQYF. The CDR3 DNA reads as TGTGCCAGCAGTCCCGGACGGACCTACGAGCAGTACTTC. The chain recombines TRBV6-5 with TRBJ2-7; D unclear. The V gene lost 5 bases and the J gene lost 2 bases, with 10 bases spanning the gap. CDR1 is MNHEY, CDR2 SVGAGI, per germline. This CDR3 is built from 13 residues.